One T cell receptor beta chain is described in this entry. This entry comes from a study of cytomegalovirus exposure and HLA in healthy donors. PCR was performed using 60 Vbeta and 13 Jbeta primers. Produced via immunoSEQ multiplex PCR; TCRdb's table is partial and in-frame only. The sample shows roughly 130,000 clones, around 81% of them seen only once. There are 15 residues in the CDR3. Deletions cut 3 bases from V and 3 bases from J, with 15 bases between. Germline V gene sequence: CDR1 MNHEY, CDR2 SMNVEV (reference sequence). The receptor was isolated from a woman between 45 and 65 years old in good health and CMV-seronegative. The material sequenced was PBMCs. The chain couples TRBV27 to TRBJ2-7, with D possibly matching TRBD1 (6 bases). The chain's CDR3 is CASSFLGAGVYEQYF. CDR3 sequence (DNA): TGTGCCAGCAGTTTTCTGGGGGCCGGGGTCTACGAGCAGTACTTC.